Listed here are 18 T cell receptor beta chains from one sample, sequenced in a study of blood T cell repertoires in COVID-19. Libraries were prepared by immunoSEQ multiplex PCR; TCRdb keeps only in-frame clonotypes and omits some of them. Of some 83,000 clones listed, approximately 88% were seen once; the top ten hold approximately 0.45%. Sequenced sample: peripheral blood. The receptors shown here come from a man aged 55 to 70 with acute or convalescent COVID-19.

The gene calls are TRBV5-1 and TRBJ2-5; the D gene is possibly TRBD1 (5 bases). Between the trimmed V and J ends, which lost 2 bases and 4 bases, there was a span of 12 bases. Germline CDR1 reads SGHRS; CDR2 reads YFSETQ. This CDR3 spans 14 amino acids. The CDR3 DNA sequence: TGCGCCAGCAGCTTTCTCAGGGTGGGAGAGACCCAGTACTTC. Protein product: CASSFLRVGETQYF.

This clone is a singleton in its sample. The gene calls are TRBV4-1 and TRBJ2-1; possibly TRBD2 for D (6 bases). Trimming took off 1 base at V and 4 bases at J, with 14 bases between the two ends. The germline CDR1 and CDR2 sequences are MGHRA and YSYEKL. The CDR3 extends over 16 amino acids. CDR3 nucleotide sequence: TGCGCCAGCAGCCAAGGGTCTAGCGAACTATACAATGAGCAGTTCTTC. It yields the protein CASSQGSSELYNEQFF.

The chain joins TRBV30 to TRBJ1-2; possible D gene TRBD1, 5 bases. The CDR3 loop spans 15 amino acids. The germline gives CDR1 GTSNPN, CDR2 SVGIG (reference sequence). V was trimmed by 2 bases and J by 2 bases, leaving 15 bases between them. CDR3 sequence reads: CAWSPLRQGNYGYTF. In DNA, the CDR3 is TGTGCCTGGAGTCCCCTCCGGCAGGGAAACTATGGCTACACCTTC.

V is TRBV5-1 and J is TRBJ2-2; tentative D call: TRBD1 (5 bases). Trimming shortened V by 4 bases and J by 0 bases, and 10 bases separated the two germline ends. Germline V gives CDR1 SGHRS, CDR2 YFSETQ. This CDR3 comprises 15 residues. The CDR3 DNA sequence: TGCGCCAGCAGCGAAGGGGCTACGAACACCGGGGAGCTGTTTTTT. Translated: CASSEGATNTGELFF.

CDR3: CASSLDGETNTEAFF. Written as DNA, the CDR3 is TGTGCCAGCAGCTTGGACGGAGAGACGAACACTGAAGCTTTCTTT. J is TRBJ1-1 and V is TRBV5-4; D gene unclear. The CDR3 has 15 amino acids. V was clipped by 0 bases and J by 1 base, with 10 bases between them. Germline V gives CDR1 SGHNT, CDR2 YYREEE (reference sequence).

This clone was recorded only once. The chain has TRBV14 and TRBJ2-7, with D tentatively TRBD2 (6 bases). V gave up 2 bases and J gave up 2 bases, with 16 bases separating them. This CDR3 is built from 16 residues. Germline V gene sequence: CDR1 SGHDN, CDR2 FVKESK. The CDR3 nucleotides read TGTGCCAGCAGCCAACTCCCGGGACTCCCTCCCTACGAGCAGTACTTC. This gives the protein CASSQLPGLPPYEQYF.

This chain joins TRBV12-3 or TRBV12-4 and TRBJ2-5, with 10 positions matching TRBD1. The CDR3 has 13 residues. V lost 6 bases to trimming and J lost 5 bases; unmatched junction nucleotides: 3. CDR3 nucleotide sequence: TGTGCCAGCAGCCTGGGACAGGGGGAGACCCAGTACTTC. It yields the protein CASSLGQGETQYF.

V and J are TRBV2 and TRBJ2-2; a weak D match, TRBD2 (5 bases). Germline values: CDR1 SNHLY, CDR2 FYNNEI. This CDR3 is built from 16 residues. The V and J ends lost 8 bases and 0 bases respectively, with 16 bases between them. CDR3 coding DNA: TGTGCCAGCGAAGAATTACCGGACTCGAACACCGGGGAGCTGTTTTTT. It encodes CASEELPDSNTGELFF.

This chain connects TRBV10-3 to TRBJ2-3, with no clear D. The ends were cut back, 3 bases at V and 2 bases at J, with 6 bases in the middle. The CDR3 runs to 13 residues. Per germline, CDR1 ENHRY and CDR2 SYGVKD. The CDR3 here is CAISDQNTDTQYF. In DNA form, the CDR3 reads TGTGCCATCAGTGATCAAAACACAGATACGCAGTATTTT.

This clone was seen once. The chain links TRBV5-4 to TRBJ2-3; weak D call: TRBD2 (6 bases). V lost 9 bases to trimming and J lost 0 bases, with 14 bases between them. From germline, CDR1 is SGHNT and CDR2 YYREEE (reference sequence). The CDR3 is made up of 14 amino acids. The CDR3 sequence is CATVAEPSTDTQYF. CDR3 DNA: TGTGCCACTGTAGCGGAACCTAGCACAGATACGCAGTATTTT.

The chain carries TRBV19 and TRBJ2-5; unclear D gene. Germline V gene lookup returns CDR1 LNHDA and CDR2 SQIVND (reference sequence). V lost 10 bases, J lost 5 bases, and 8 bases lay in between. The CDR3 is 10 residues long. This chain's CDR3 is CAIERETQYF. The CDR3 DNA is TGTGCCATTGAGAGGGAGACCCAGTACTTC.

The chain couples TRBV6-1 to TRBJ2-1; D is perhaps TRBD2 (6 bases). Trimming removed 2 bases at V and 5 bases at J, with 16 bases between. Germline CDR1 MNHNS, CDR2 SASEGT. The length of the CDR3 is 16 residues. CDR3 sequence: CASSEQVSGSDNEQFF. The DNA of the CDR3 is TGTGCCAGCAGTGAACAGGTTTCCGGGAGTGACAATGAGCAGTTCTTC.

This clone was observed a single time. The rearrangement uses TRBV5-6 and TRBJ1-2, with D possibly TRBD1 on 6 matching bases. Germline V gene data show CDR1 as SGHDT and CDR2 as YYEEEE. V was shortened by 0 bases and J by 4 bases, with 10 bases between the two germline ends. The CDR3 extends over 14 amino acids. Written as DNA, the CDR3 is TGTGCCAGCAGCTTGGGCCAGGGGAGCTATGGCTACACCTTC. Translation gives CASSLGQGSYGYTF.

The rearrangement joins TRBV9 to TRBJ1-1; D unresolved. This CDR3 comprises 14 residues. V lost 0 bases, J lost 7 bases, and 13 bases lay in between. Germline loops: CDR1 SGDLS, CDR2 YYNGEE. DNA of the CDR3: TGTGCCAGCAGCGTAGGGCGGGCGTTCAGTGAAGCTTTCTTT. Translation: CASSVGRAFSEAFF.

This clone was seen a few times. The chain carries TRBV27 and TRBJ2-1; maybe TRBD1 (5 bases). Trimming removed 4 bases from V and 4 bases from J, with 11 bases in between. Per germline, CDR1 MNHEY and CDR2 SMNVEV (reference sequence). The CDR3 length is 14 residues. This CDR3 is CASSSLSGYNEQFF. As DNA, the CDR3 is TGTGCCAGCAGTTCGTTGTCAGGGTACAATGAGCAGTTCTTC.

This chain joins TRBV28 and TRBJ1-2; D gene uncertain. Trimming took 5 bases from V and 1 from J, leaving 5 bases between them. Germline-derived CDR1 and CDR2 are MDHEN and SYDVKM. The CDR3 length is 12 residues. In DNA form, the CDR3 reads TGTGCCAGCAGTGCTAGTAACTATGGCTACACCTTC. Amino acids: CASSASNYGYTF.

V usage is TRBV4-1 and J usage is TRBJ1-5, with 7 positions matching TRBD1. There are 15 residues in the CDR3. CDR1 is MGHRA, CDR2 YSYEKL, per germline. Trimming took 1 base from V and 8 from J; bases not matched to a gene: 8. The CDR3 sequence: CASSQVSQGNEPQHF. CDR3 nucleotide sequence: TGCGCCAGCAGCCAAGTCTCACAGGGGAACGAGCCCCAGCATTTT.

The V and J genes are TRBV2 and TRBJ1-2; 8 bases fit TRBD1. V was pared by 6 bases and J by 6 bases, with 21 bases of the junction left unmatched. Germline V lookup: CDR1 SNHLY, CDR2 FYNNEI. This CDR3 contains 18 residues. The CDR3 coding sequence is TGTGCCAGCAGCGTTATTGCCGGACAGGGCGGATATCTTAATGGCTACACCTTC. This encodes CASSVIAGQGGYLNGYTF.